Here is one TCR beta chain with its context. The sample is drawn from a study of T cells expressing NK-cell markers. Study at large: Within the sequenced cohort of eight donors, seven exhibited HCMV seropositivity and one was seronegative.

The CDR3 totals 17 residues. Germline V gene data show CDR1 as LGHNA and CDR2 as YSLEER. TCR beta cDNA was made by 5'RACE template switching with UMIs. Following a re-call of the 5' RACE reads, TCRdb has one entry per CDR3 protein and lacks DNA. The repertoire table contains some 600,000 distinct CDR3 sequences. The specimen was blood T cells: a sorted CD56 or NKG2C T cell subset, CD4+ or CD8+ T cells, or bulk PBMC T cells (not recorded which). The origin of this receptor is a young man in good health. This rearrangement joins TRBV4-3 to TRBJ2-6. The CDR3 is CASSQARLGVGANVLTF.